The next 3 T cell receptor beta chains were all read from a single sample in a study of T cell repertoires in cytomegalovirus infection. Using its own MiXCR run on the reads, TCRdb lists one record per CDR3 protein. The sample includes about 330,000 distinct CDR3 sequences, approximately 30% seen only once; the top ten take about 13%. No cognate antigen is known for these TCRs. Sequenced here: cultured PBMCs, sampled from culture after CMV antigen stimulation. These receptor sequences come from a human donor in good health (CMV status not recorded). Some clones in this sample may be carry-over from other donors' samples.

The V and J genes are TRBV24-1 and TRBJ2-3, with TRBD2 matching 15 bases. The junction had 10 bases not matched to a gene; V was cut back by 1 base and J by 9 bases. Germline loops: CDR1 KGHDR, CDR2 SFDVKD. The CDR3 spans 18 residues. The CDR3 DNA reads as TGTGCCACCAGTGATTTCCCTATAGGACTAGCGGGAGGGCTAACGCAGTATTTT. Protein product: CATSDFPIGLAGGLTQYF.

This chain links TRBV7-2 with TRBJ2-3; perhaps TRBD2 as D (5 bases). Germline V lookup: CDR1 SGHTA, CDR2 FQGNSA. CDR3 length equals 12 residues. V lost 5 bases and J 8 bases, leaving 11 bases between the germline ends. CDR3 sequence: CASSPQEGTQYF. CDR3 DNA sequence: TGTGCCAGCAGCCCGCAAGAGGGTACGCAGTATTTT.

V gene TRBV19 combines with J gene TRBJ1-1; tentative D call: TRBD1 (5 bases). The CDR3 covers 14 residues. Trimming removed 3 bases at V and 3 bases at J, with 11 bases between. Germline CDR1 LNHDA, CDR2 SQIVND (reference sequence). The CDR3 DNA follows: TGTGCCAGTAGTATCAGGGTTGGAGACACTGAAGCTTTCTTT. This codes for CASSIRVGDTEAFF.